This T cell receptor (beta chain) was observed in a study of T cell clonotyping in hematopoietic cell transplantation. The study's findings and limits: Broader posttransplant TCR repertoire diversity was predicted by graft donor and pretransplant recipient Inverse Simpson Index values. CD4 and CD8 repertoire contributions could not be separated without sorting. Recipient TCR diversity dropped after transplant; expanded clonotypes rose from day 30 to 180. Few recipient clonotypes overlapped donors; over 97% were de novo at given depth.

On this clone: Its specificity is not known.

TCRdb keeps only in-frame clones here, not all; method: immunoSEQ multiplex PCR. The table has tens of thousands of clones, 75% to 90% seen once. The germline CDR1 and CDR2 sequences are MDHEN and SYDVKM. With 1 base removed from V and 4 bases from J, the gap between germline ends came to 10 bases. This CDR3 has 14 residues. The sample was peripheral blood mononuclear cells. This TCR derives from a woman aged 40 to 55 in good health. Some clones in this sample may be carry-over from other donors' samples. V gene TRBV28 combines with J gene TRBJ2-5; D is unclear. The CDR3 coding sequence is TGTGCCAGCAGTTTATTACCGGTTTCAGAGACCCAGTACTTC. Translation gives CASSLLPVSETQYF.